These T cell receptor beta chains were read from a single sample in a study of blood T cell repertoires in COVID-19. Sequencing was performed with immunoSEQ multiplex PCR; in TCRdb, only in-frame clones are kept and a portion is missing. The table has roughly 100,000 clones, approximately 72% seen once; the top ten hold approximately 19%. Sequenced input: peripheral blood. These receptors came from a woman in her 70s with acute or convalescent COVID-19. Each CDR3 is given with its conserved first and last residue. Each record gives: CDR3 protein, V gene.

CDR3aa: CASSVVEAKGTIRSYNEQFF
v_gene: TRBV9

CDR3aa: CATSGGQATYNEQFF
v_gene: TRBV24-1

CDR3aa: CASSTGDTQYF
v_gene: TRBV9

CDR3aa: CASSLMGLGTGWPDTQYF
v_gene: TRBV27

CDR3aa: CASSRNSGAGQPQHF
v_gene: TRBV4-3

CDR3aa: CASSHLGGAGELFF
v_gene: TRBV14

CDR3aa: CASSYGQTNTGELFF
v_gene: TRBV6-5

CDR3aa: CASSQPPGTVSYNEQFF
v_gene: TRBV3-1/TRBV3-2

CDR3aa: CASSSGQIATNEKLFF
v_gene: TRBV5-1

CDR3aa: CASSVVGRGGLASSNYGYTF
v_gene: TRBV9

CDR3aa: CASSWTASEQYF
v_gene: TRBV7-9

CDR3aa: CASSSPTGLGTEAFF
v_gene: TRBV28

CDR3aa: CASFPSAGLNEQFF
v_gene: TRBV5-1

CDR3aa: CASSQGQGRDQPQHF
v_gene: TRBV4-1

CDR3aa: CASSPPKRTYEQYF
v_gene: TRBV18

CDR3aa: CASSQAAGETQYF
v_gene: TRBV3-1/TRBV3-2

CDR3aa: CATSANGDTGELFF
v_gene: TRBV24-1

CDR3aa: CASSFTGGGVSTDTQYF
v_gene: TRBV7-8

CDR3aa: CASSPGGTNYGYTF
v_gene: TRBV5-1

CDR3aa: CASNLPGGTEAFF
v_gene: TRBV28

CDR3aa: CASSPSLILTGQETQYF
v_gene: TRBV4-1

CDR3aa: CATGRVGGSNQPQHF
v_gene: TRBV7-9

CDR3aa: CASTGTGENEQFF
v_gene: TRBV30

CDR3aa: CASSLSSVYGYTF
v_gene: TRBV7-2

CDR3aa: CASSPPRQVYYGYTF
v_gene: TRBV9

CDR3aa: CAISPSSDTQYF
v_gene: TRBV10-3

CDR3aa: CSVYRGGNTEAFF
v_gene: TRBV29-1

CDR3aa: CASDGGSSTDTQYF
v_gene: TRBV2

CDR3aa: CASSPDQGLGNQPQHF
v_gene: TRBV18

CDR3aa: CASSGQAGRNTEAFF
v_gene: TRBV2

CDR3aa: CATSREASYNEQFF
v_gene: TRBV15

CDR3aa: CASSFSGGVGSPLHF
v_gene: TRBV7-9

CDR3aa: CASSLGQGFGEQFF
v_gene: TRBV7-9

CDR3aa: CAISDGGFYGYTF
v_gene: TRBV10-3

CDR3aa: CASRSGTYIESFF
v_gene: TRBV12-3/TRBV12-4

CDR3aa: CSAAGNRAFF
v_gene: TRBV20-1

CDR3aa: CASSNRGNYGYTF
v_gene: TRBV7-8

CDR3aa: CAWSVAAGGDGYTF
v_gene: TRBV30

CDR3aa: CASSQPSGTSETQYF
v_gene: TRBV3-1/TRBV3-2

CDR3aa: CATSRPGGEGRNTIYF
v_gene: TRBV15

CDR3aa: CASSSRLAADTQYF
v_gene: TRBV5-4

CDR3aa: CASSLETNRNTGELFF
v_gene: TRBV19

CDR3aa: CASSLVTEYGYTF
v_gene: TRBV5-5

CDR3aa: CASSQRGLRGNQPQHF
v_gene: TRBV6-2/TRBV6-3